A single sample is the source of the 27 T cell receptor beta chains below, sequenced in a study of CD8+CD57+ T cells in acquired aplastic anemia. Sequencing was done on patients that had shown CD8+CD57+ cell expansion by flow cytometry. Genomic DNA templated the TCR beta VDJ and CDR3 profiling. TCRdb ran MiXCR on the reads and lists one entry per CDR3 protein. This sample has hundreds of thousands of distinct CDR3 sequences, with 47% found just once. Sample: sorted CD4+, CD8+, or CD8+CD57+ T cells (not recorded which) from PBMCs. The receptor set was obtained from a human donor with aplastic anemia.

The chain has TRBV15 and TRBJ2-6, with TRBD1 matching over 8 bases. The length of the CDR3 is 17 residues. CDR1 is LNHNV, CDR2 YYDKDF, per germline (reference sequence). The trim removed 3 bases at V and 0 bases at J, leaving 4 bases unmatched. CDR3 sequence reads: CATSRGTGSSGANVLTF. Written as DNA, the CDR3 is TGTGCCACCAGCAGGGGGACAGGCAGCTCTGGGGCCAACGTCCTGACTTTC.

This clonotype was observed many times. In nucleotides, the CDR3 is TGTGCCAGCAGGGGAAACAGGGCGCAAGAGACCCAGTACTTC. Amino acids: CASRGNRAQETQYF. The rearrangement links TRBV11-2 to TRBJ2-5, with D possibly TRBD1 on 6 matching bases. The CDR3 totals 14 residues. CDR1 is SGHAT and CDR2 is FQNNGV in the germline V gene. V gave up 6 bases and J gave up 2 bases, with 13 bases separating them.

Of note for this clonotype: Mismatch with germline at one junction end may stem from a read error. The chain recombines TRBV5-1 with TRBJ1-2; 9 nucleotides align to TRBD1. CDR3 size: 12 residues. CDR1 and CDR2 from the germline V gene are SGHRS and YFSETQ. DNA for the CDR3: TGTGCCAGCAGCCCGGACAGGGGAGGCTACACCTTC. It is translated as CASSPDRGGYTF.

V usage is TRBV10-3 and J usage is TRBJ1-3; 9 bases line up with TRBD1. Per the germline V gene, CDR1 is ENHRY and CDR2 is SYGVKD. This CDR3 is built from 14 residues. V shed 11 bases and J 3 bases; nucleotides not matched to a gene: 8. The CDR3 DNA is TGTGCCGGGAGATGGACAGGGGATGGAAACACCATATATTTT. The encoded protein is CAGRWTGDGNTIYF.

The chain joins TRBV20-1 to TRBJ2-7, with 16 bases lining up with TRBD2. Germline CDR1 reads DFQATT; CDR2 reads SNEGSKA (reference sequence). The CDR3 contains 16 residues. J lost 2 bases, V lost 2 bases, and 3 bases had no gene match. CDR3 nucleotides: TGCAGTGCTAGACCCGGGACTAGCGGGAGGGCCTACGAGCAGTACTTC. Translation gives CSARPGTSGRAYEQYF.

This chain links TRBV10-1 with TRBJ1-2, with D possibly matching TRBD1 (5 bases). Germline CDR1 and CDR2: WNHNN and SYGVQD (reference sequence). Trimming removed 6 bases from V and 8 bases from J, with 10 bases in between. The CDR3 sequence is 11 residues long. The CDR3: CASSWGGGYTF. Written as DNA, the CDR3 is TGCGCCAGCAGCTGGGGGGGAGGCTACACCTTC.

V and J are TRBV25-1 and TRBJ2-7, with a tentative D call TRBD2 (5 bases). The germline V gene has CDR1 MGHDK and CDR2 SYGVNS. CDR3 length: 13 residues. The V end was cut by 4 bases, the J end by 5 bases, with 12 bases between. Here the CDR3 DNA reads TGTGCCAGCAGTGCCACGGGGATCCACGAGCAGTACTTC. Its protein is CASSATGIHEQYF.

The rearrangement uses TRBV29-1 and TRBJ2-5, with D perhaps matching TRBD1 (5 bases). The CDR3 spans 15 residues. The germline V gene encodes CDR1 SQVTM and CDR2 ANQGSEA. The germline V and J ends were trimmed by 0 bases and 2 bases, with 13 bases remaining between them. DNA for the CDR3: TGCAGCGTTGAAGATGGGGCAGGGATGCAAGAGACCCAGTACTTC. This encodes CSVEDGAGMQETQYF.

Points on this clonotype: With a much larger clone just one base away, this may be a read error. The gene calls are TRBV16 and TRBJ2-3, with D unclear. The germline gives CDR1 KGHSY, CDR2 FQNENV. This CDR3 is built from 11 residues. V was pared by 3 bases and J by 6 bases, with 4 bases between. CDR3 amino acids: CASSHQDTQYF. DNA for the CDR3: TGTGCCAGCAGCCACCAGGATACGCAGTATTTT.

This clonotype was counted only a few times. The chain couples TRBV20-1 to TRBJ2-7; the D gene is possibly TRBD2 (6 bases). This CDR3 contains 16 residues. The germline gives CDR1 DFQATT, CDR2 SNEGSKA (reference sequence). Deletions cut 6 bases from V and 0 bases from J, with 21 bases between. The CDR3 sequence is CSAFISGGSSSYEQYF. CDR3 bases: TGCAGTGCCTTTATTTCCGGGGGAAGTTCCTCCTACGAGCAGTACTTC.

The gene calls are TRBV19 and TRBJ1-6, with 9 bases fitting TRBD1. Germline V gives CDR1 LNHDA, CDR2 SQIVND (reference sequence). V gave up 4 bases and J gave up 9 bases; unmatched junction bases: 4. The CDR3 is 14 amino acids. CDR3 protein: CASSTDRGRSPLHF. CDR3 DNA sequence: TGTGCCAGTAGTACGGACAGGGGTCGTTCACCCCTCCACTTT.

In the case of this clonotype: A read error may be the cause here, since a much bigger clone is one base away. In this CDR3 the conserved last residue, phenylalanine or tryptophan, is missing, so a read error is likely. The chain has TRBV6-5 and TRBJ1-5, with TRBD1 matching 9 bases. Germline V gene sequence: CDR1 MNHEY, CDR2 SVGAGI. The CDR3 runs to 17 residues. V shed 5 bases and J 2 bases; nucleotides not matched to a gene: 10. CDR3 amino acids: CASSTPGQGVGNQPQHS. The CDR3 DNA is TGTGCCAGCAGTACTCCGGGACAGGGAGTCGGCAATCAGCCCCAGCATTCT.

This sequence joins TRBV2 and TRBJ2-7; 9 bases align to TRBD1. The CDR3 extends over 16 amino acids. V trimming: 6 bases; J trimming: 1 base; junction bases outside the gene matches: 10. Germline CDR1 reads SNHLY; CDR2 reads FYNNEI. CDR3 sequence (DNA): TGTGCCAGCAGCGGGATCCCGGGACAGGGTTCCTACGAGCAGTACTTC. Amino acids: CASSGIPGQGSYEQYF.

The V and J genes are TRBV9 and TRBJ2-5; 9 positions match TRBD1. Per the germline V gene, CDR1 is SGDLS and CDR2 is YYNGEE. V shed 4 bases and J 3 bases; nucleotides not matched to a gene: 7. The CDR3 is 15 residues long. CDR3 amino acids: CASSRLGQGKETQYF. The CDR3 DNA reads as TGTGCCAGCAGCCGCCTAGGACAGGGGAAAGAGACCCAGTACTTC.

This clonotype was seen only once. The junction departs from the called germline gene at one end, perhaps through a read error. The V and J genes are TRBV20-1 and TRBJ2-3; D possibly corresponds to TRBD2 (7 bases). This CDR3 has 16 amino acids. Germline V gene data show CDR1 as DFQATT and CDR2 as SNEGSKA (reference sequence). The CDR3 spells CSARDPDGGLPGTQYF. In nucleotides, the CDR3 is TGCAGTGCTAGAGATCCCGACGGGGGGCTCCCAGGTACGCAGTACTTT.

This chain links TRBV20-1 with TRBJ2-5; 7 bases are a match to TRBD2. This CDR3 region has 15 residues. In germline, CDR1 is DFQATT, CDR2 SNEGSKA (reference sequence). Losses at the gene ends were 6 bases for V and 3 bases for J; bases not matched to a gene: 13. CDR3 bases: TGCAGTGCCTCTCGGGGCGGGGGTGCCAAAGAGACCCAGTACTTC. This codes for CSASRGGGAKETQYF.

Many counts were recorded for this clonotype. This chain uses TRBV6-6 with TRBJ2-7; D uncertain. V dropped 6 bases and J dropped 7 bases, with 13 bases sitting between them. CDR1 MNHNY and CDR2 SVGAGI come from the germline V gene (reference sequence). CDR3 length: 12 amino acids. The chain's CDR3 is CASRPSNREQYF. CDR3 bases: TGTGCCAGCAGACCCTCGAATAGAGAGCAGTACTTC.

This clonotype came up a few times. The chain couples TRBV4-1 to TRBJ1-2, with D hard to call. Germline V gene lookup returns CDR1 MGHRA and CDR2 YSYEKL. The CDR3 covers 13 residues. V shed 0 bases and J shed 4 bases, with 6 bases lying between them. The CDR3 region is CASSQDSTYGYTF. The CDR3 DNA is TGCGCCAGCAGCCAAGACAGTACCTATGGCTACACCTTC.

This sequence joins TRBV7-2 and TRBJ1-1; the D gene is possibly TRBD1 (5 bases). The V end was cut by 4 bases, the J end by 10 bases, with 16 bases between. Germline V lookup: CDR1 SGHTA, CDR2 FQGNSA. CDR3 length: 13 residues. The CDR3 protein is CASSSDRTGVAFF. In DNA, the CDR3 is TGTGCCAGCAGCTCCGACCGAACGGGGGTAGCTTTCTTT.

This chain links TRBV10-3 with TRBJ1-5, with D possibly being TRBD1 (5 bases). Germline values: CDR1 ENHRY, CDR2 SYGVKD. The CDR3 sequence is 16 residues long. Trimming removed 11 bases from V and 3 bases from J, with 23 bases in between. As DNA, the CDR3 is TGTGCCCCCGCCCCCCCGGGGAGACAGATCAATCAGCCCCAGCATTTT. Amino acid sequence: CAPAPPGRQINQPQHF.

In this sample, this clonotype turned up many times. The chain employs TRBV4-1 and TRBJ2-7; possibly TRBD2 for D (6 bases). Trimming removed 1 base from V and 3 bases from J, with 13 bases in between. CDR1 and CDR2 (germline): MGHRA, YSYEKL. The CDR3 consists of 15 residues. The CDR3 nucleotides read TGCGCCAGCAGCCAAGTGAGACTAGGAATCTACGAGCAGTACTTC. Its protein product is CASSQVRLGIYEQYF.

This clonotype occurred many times. J is TRBJ2-7 and V is TRBV20-1, with 7 positions matching TRBD2. This CDR3 region has 15 residues. CDR1 is DFQATT and CDR2 is SNEGSKA in the germline V gene (reference sequence). J was trimmed by 3 bases and V by 1 base; bases with no gene match: 9. CDR3 in amino acids: CSARGEASGYYEQYF. The CDR3 nucleotides are TGCAGTGCTAGAGGAGAGGCTAGCGGTTACTACGAGCAGTACTTC.

The rearrangement joins TRBV7-9 to TRBJ2-7; D is ambiguous. V shed 6 bases and J shed 0 bases, with 6 bases lying between them. CDR1 SEHNR and CDR2 FQNEAQ come from the germline V gene (reference sequence). The CDR3 has 12 residues. Here the CDR3 reads CASRGVSYEQYF. The CDR3 DNA follows: TGTGCCAGCAGGGGCGTCTCCTACGAGCAGTACTTC.

This clonotype was observed many times. This chain joins TRBV7-9 and TRBJ2-2; either TRBD1 or TRBD2 may supply D (6 bases each). This CDR3 has 16 residues. V gave up 5 bases and J gave up 5 bases, with 18 bases separating them. CDR1 is SEHNR and CDR2 is FQNEAQ in the germline V gene (reference sequence). The CDR3 DNA reads TGTGCCAGCAGCGCGACTGGACGGGGGCAGACCGGGGAGCTGTTTTTT. It yields the protein CASSATGRGQTGELFF.

Comment on this clonotype: A much larger clone is a single base away; this may be a read error. V gene TRBV9 combines with J gene TRBJ1-1; TRBD1 might be the D (6 bases). V dropped 0 bases and J dropped 3 bases, with 12 bases sitting between them. The CDR3 is 15 amino acids. The germline gives CDR1 SGDLS, CDR2 YYNGEE. CDR3 in amino acids: CASSVARGADTEAFF. For the CDR3, the DNA is TGTGCCAGCAGCGTAGCCCGGGGGGCGGACACTGAAGCTTTCTTT.

Ten or more counts support this clonotype. The rearrangement joins TRBV19 to TRBJ1-1; 8 bases map to TRBD1. The germline CDR1 and CDR2 sequences are LNHDA and SQIVND (reference sequence). The ends lost 8 bases at V and 4 bases at J; junction bases unmatched: 9. The CDR3 loop spans 14 amino acids. For the CDR3, the DNA is TGTGCCAGTTCGACGAAAACAGGGGGCACTGAAGCTTTCTTT. Translating gives CASSTKTGGTEAFF. Looking up the rest from reference TRBV19 and TRBJ1-1 gives the full variable domain: DGGITQSPKYLFRKEGQNVTLSCEQNLNHDAMYWYRQDPGQGLRLIYYSQIVNDFQKGDIAEGYSVSREKKESFPLTVTSAQKNPTAFYLCASSTKTGGTEAFFGQGTRLTVV.

The chain employs TRBV6-1 and TRBJ2-4; 7 nucleotides match TRBD1. Unmatched junction bases numbered 12, after V lost 7 bases and J lost 6 bases. The germline V gene encodes CDR1 MNHNS and CDR2 SASEGT. The CDR3 loop spans 15 amino acids. The CDR3 sequence: CASTPQDRTTNIQYF. As DNA, the CDR3 is TGTGCCAGCACCCCACAGGACAGGACCACAAACATTCAGTACTTC.